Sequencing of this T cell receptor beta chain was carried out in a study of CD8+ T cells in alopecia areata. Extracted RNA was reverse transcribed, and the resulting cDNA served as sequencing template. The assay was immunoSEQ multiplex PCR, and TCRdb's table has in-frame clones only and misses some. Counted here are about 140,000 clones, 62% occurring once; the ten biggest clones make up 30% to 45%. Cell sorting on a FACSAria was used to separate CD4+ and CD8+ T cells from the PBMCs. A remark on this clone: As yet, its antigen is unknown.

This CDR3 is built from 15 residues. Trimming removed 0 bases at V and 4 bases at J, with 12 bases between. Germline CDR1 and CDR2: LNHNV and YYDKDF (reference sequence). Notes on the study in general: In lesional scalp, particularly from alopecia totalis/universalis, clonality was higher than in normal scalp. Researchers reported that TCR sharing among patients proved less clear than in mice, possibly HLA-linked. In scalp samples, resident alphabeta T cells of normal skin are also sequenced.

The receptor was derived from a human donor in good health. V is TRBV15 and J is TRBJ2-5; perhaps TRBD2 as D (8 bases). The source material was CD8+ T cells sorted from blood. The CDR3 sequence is CATSRDREGAETQYF. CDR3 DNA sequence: TGTGCCACCAGCAGAGATCGGGAGGGGGCAGAGACCCAGTACTTC. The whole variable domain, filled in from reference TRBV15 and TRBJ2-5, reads DAMVIQNPRYQVTQFGKPVTLSCSQTLNHNVMYWYQQKSSQAPKLLFHYYDKDFNNEADTPDNFQSRRPNTSFCFLDIRSPGLGDTAMYLCATSRDREGAETQYFGPGTRLLVL.